This T cell receptor beta chain emerged from a study of blood T cell repertoires in COVID-19. Only in-frame clones appear in the TCRdb table, and some are missing; sequencing was by immunoSEQ multiplex PCR. This sample carries 200,000 to 250,000 clones, approximately 90% of them seen once, and the ten largest clones take approximately 1.7%. J lost 5 bases, V lost 4 bases, and 17 bases had no gene match. Germline CDR1 reads SGHNT; CDR2 reads YYREEE (reference sequence). The CDR3 is 17 amino acids. Sequencing was carried out using peripheral blood. The receptor's source is a man between 65 and 85 years old with acute or convalescent COVID-19. The rearrangement joins TRBV5-4 to TRBJ1-2; 7 bases are shared with TRBD1. The CDR3 is CASSPARGPGTEYGYTF. The DNA of the CDR3 is TGTGCCAGCAGCCCTGCAAGGGGGCCCGGGACAGAATATGGCTACACCTTC.